The entry that follows covers one TCR beta chain sequence. The data stem from a study of OX40 agonist ivuxolimab in advanced cancers. The table came from immunoSEQ multiplex PCR; TCRdb's copy has only in-frame clones and leaves some out. Here the sample spans approximately 90,000 clones, roughly 84% being singletons. Germline V CDR1 and CDR2: SNHLY, FYNNEI. This CDR3 comprises 18 residues. With 3 bases clipped from V and 1 base from J, the junction kept 6 bases outside the gene matches. This specimen was CD4+ or CD8+ T cells sorted from blood, taken in a trial of the OX40 agonist ivuxolimab. The TCR comes from an adult with an advanced solid tumor such as melanoma, head and neck, liver or kidney cancer. The chain uses TRBV2 and TRBJ2-5, with TRBD2 matching over 15 bases. The CDR3 loop reads CASSDVGLAGGLQETQYF. In DNA, the CDR3 is TGTGCCAGCAGTGATGTGGGACTAGCGGGGGGCCTCCAAGAGACCCAGTACTTC.